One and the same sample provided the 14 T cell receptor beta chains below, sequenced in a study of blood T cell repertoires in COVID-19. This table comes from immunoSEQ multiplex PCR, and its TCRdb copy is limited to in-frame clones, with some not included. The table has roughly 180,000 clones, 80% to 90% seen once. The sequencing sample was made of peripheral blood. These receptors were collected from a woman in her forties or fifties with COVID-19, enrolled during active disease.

The chain's CDR3 is CASRSGHEQYF. CDR3 coding DNA: TGTGCCAGCAGGTCAGGCCACGAGCAGTACTTC. The rearrangement uses TRBV28 and TRBJ2-7, with D uncertain. Germline loops: CDR1 MDHEN, CDR2 SYDVKM. This CDR3 has 11 residues. V gave up 6 bases and J gave up 5 bases, with 8 bases separating them.

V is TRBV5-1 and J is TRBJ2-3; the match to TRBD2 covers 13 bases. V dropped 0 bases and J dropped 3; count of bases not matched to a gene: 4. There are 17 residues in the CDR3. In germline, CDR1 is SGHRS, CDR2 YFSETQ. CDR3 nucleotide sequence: TGCGCCAGCAGCTTGGCACTAGCGGGGGGGCGGACAGATACGCAGTATTTT. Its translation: CASSLALAGGRTDTQYF.

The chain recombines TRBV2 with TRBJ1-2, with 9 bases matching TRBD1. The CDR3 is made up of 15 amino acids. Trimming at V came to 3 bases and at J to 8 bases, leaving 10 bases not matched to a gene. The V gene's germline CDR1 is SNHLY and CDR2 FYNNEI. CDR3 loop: CASSDLGQGQRGYTF. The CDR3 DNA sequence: TGTGCCAGCAGTGACCTCGGACAGGGGCAGAGGGGCTACACCTTC.

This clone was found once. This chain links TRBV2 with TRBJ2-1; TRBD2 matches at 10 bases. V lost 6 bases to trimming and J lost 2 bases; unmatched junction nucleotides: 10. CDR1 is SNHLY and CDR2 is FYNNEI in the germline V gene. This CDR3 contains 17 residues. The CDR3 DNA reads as TGTGCCAGCAGCCCGCGGACTAGCGGCGGAGCCTACAATGAGCAGTTCTTC. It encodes CASSPRTSGGAYNEQFF.

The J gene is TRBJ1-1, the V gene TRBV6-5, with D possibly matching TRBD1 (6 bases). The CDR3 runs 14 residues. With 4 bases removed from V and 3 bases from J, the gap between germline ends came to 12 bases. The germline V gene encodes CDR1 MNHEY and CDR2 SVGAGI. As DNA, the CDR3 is TGTGCCAGCAGTTCGGGGGGCGTCGACACTGAAGCTTTCTTT. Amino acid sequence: CASSSGGVDTEAFF.

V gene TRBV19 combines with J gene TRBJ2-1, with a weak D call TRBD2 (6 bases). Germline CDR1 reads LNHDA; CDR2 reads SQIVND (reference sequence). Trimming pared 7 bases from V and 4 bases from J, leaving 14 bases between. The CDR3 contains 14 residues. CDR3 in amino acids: CASNWGGIYNEQFF. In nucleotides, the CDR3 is TGTGCCAGTAATTGGGGCGGGATTTACAATGAGCAGTTCTTC.

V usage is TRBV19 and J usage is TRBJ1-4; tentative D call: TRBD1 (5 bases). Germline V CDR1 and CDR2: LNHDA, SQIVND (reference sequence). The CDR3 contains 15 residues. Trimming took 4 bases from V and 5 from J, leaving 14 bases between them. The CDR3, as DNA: TGTGCCAGTAGTACCCCTGGGGCAGGGAATGAAAAACTGTTTTTT. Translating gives CASSTPGAGNEKLFF.

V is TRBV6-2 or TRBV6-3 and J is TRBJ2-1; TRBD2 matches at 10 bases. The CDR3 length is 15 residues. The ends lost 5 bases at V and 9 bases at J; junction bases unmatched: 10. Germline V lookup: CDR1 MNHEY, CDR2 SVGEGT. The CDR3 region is CASSPGTSEFSEQFF. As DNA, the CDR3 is TGTGCCAGCAGTCCCGGGACTAGCGAATTTAGTGAGCAGTTCTTC.

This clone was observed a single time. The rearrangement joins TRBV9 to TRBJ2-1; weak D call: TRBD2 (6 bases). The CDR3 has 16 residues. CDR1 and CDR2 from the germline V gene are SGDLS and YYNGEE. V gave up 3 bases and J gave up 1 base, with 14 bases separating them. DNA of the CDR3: TGTGCCAGCAGCGCCGGGGGAGAGGTTTCCTACAATGAGCAGTTCTTC. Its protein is CASSAGGEVSYNEQFF.

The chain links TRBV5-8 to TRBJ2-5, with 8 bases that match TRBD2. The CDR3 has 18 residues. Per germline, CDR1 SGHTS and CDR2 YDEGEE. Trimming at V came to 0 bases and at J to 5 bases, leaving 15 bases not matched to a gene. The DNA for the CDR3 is TGTGCCAGCAGCTTGGGAGGTGGCGGAGCGGGGGTATGGGAGACCCAGTACTTC. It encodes CASSLGGGGAGVWETQYF.

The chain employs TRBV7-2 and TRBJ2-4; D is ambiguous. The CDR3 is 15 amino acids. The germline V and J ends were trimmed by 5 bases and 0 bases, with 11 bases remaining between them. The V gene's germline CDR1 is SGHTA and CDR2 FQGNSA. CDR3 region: CASSPKSVAKNIQYF. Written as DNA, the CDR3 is TGTGCCAGCAGCCCAAAAAGCGTAGCCAAAAACATTCAGTACTTC.

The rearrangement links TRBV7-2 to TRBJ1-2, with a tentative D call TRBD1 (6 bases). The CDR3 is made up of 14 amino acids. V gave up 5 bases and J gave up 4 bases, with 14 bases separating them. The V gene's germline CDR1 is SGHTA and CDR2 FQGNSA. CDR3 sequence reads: CASSKGGDTYGYTF. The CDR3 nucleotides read TGTGCCAGCAGCAAAGGGGGGGACACCTATGGCTACACCTTC.

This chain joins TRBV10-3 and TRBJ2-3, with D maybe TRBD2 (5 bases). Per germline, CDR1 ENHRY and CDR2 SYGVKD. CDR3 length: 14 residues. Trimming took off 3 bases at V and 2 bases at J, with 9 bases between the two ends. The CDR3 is CAISDKAATDTQYF. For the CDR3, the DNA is TGTGCCATCAGTGATAAAGCGGCCACAGATACGCAGTATTTT.

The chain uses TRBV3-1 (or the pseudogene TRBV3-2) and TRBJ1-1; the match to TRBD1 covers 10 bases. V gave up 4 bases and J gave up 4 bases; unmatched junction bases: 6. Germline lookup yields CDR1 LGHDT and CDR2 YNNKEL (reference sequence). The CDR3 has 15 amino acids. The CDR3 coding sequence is TGTGCCAGCAGCCCCCGACAGGGGGCGACCACTGAAGCTTTCTTT. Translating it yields CASSPRQGATTEAFF.